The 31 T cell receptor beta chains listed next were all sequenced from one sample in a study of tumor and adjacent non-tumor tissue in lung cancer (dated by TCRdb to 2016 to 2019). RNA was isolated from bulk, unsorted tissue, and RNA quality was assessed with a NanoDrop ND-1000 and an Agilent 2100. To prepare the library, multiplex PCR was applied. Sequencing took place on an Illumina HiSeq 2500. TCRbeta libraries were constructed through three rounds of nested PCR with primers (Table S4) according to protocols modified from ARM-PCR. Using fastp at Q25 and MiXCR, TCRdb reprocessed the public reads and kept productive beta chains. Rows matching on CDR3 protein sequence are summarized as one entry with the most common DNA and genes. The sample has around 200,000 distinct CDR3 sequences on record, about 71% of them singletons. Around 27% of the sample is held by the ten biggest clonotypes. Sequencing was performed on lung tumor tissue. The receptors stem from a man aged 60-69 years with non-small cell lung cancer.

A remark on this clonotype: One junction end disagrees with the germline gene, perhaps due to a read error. The CDR3 spells CASILETEAFF. The CDR3 DNA sequence: TGTGCCAGCATCTTGGAGACTGAAGCTTTCTTT. This rearrangement joins TRBV5-5 to TRBJ1-1; D gene unclear. This CDR3 contains 11 residues. CDR1 SGHKS and CDR2 YYEKEE come from the germline V gene (reference sequence).

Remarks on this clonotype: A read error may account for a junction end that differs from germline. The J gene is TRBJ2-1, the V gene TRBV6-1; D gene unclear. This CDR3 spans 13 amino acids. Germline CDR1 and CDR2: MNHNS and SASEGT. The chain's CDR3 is CASIEALVGEQFF. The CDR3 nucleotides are TGTGCCAGCATTGAAGCTTTAGTAGGCGAGCAGTTCTTC.

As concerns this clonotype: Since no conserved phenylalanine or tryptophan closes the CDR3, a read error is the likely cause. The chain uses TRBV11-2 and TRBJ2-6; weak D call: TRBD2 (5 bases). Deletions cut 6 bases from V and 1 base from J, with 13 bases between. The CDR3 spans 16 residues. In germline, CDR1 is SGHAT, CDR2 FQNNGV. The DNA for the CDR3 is TGTGCCAGCAGTTTAAGGAGGAGATCTGGGGCCAACGTCCTGACTTCC. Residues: CASSLRRRSGANVLTS.

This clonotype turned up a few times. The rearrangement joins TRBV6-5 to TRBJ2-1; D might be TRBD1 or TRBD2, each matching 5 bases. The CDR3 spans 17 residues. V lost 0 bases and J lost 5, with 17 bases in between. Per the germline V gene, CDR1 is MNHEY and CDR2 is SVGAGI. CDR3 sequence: CASSYSILRGQNNEQFF. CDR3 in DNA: TGTGCCAGCAGTTACTCGATCCTGAGGGGCCAAAACAATGAGCAGTTCTTC.

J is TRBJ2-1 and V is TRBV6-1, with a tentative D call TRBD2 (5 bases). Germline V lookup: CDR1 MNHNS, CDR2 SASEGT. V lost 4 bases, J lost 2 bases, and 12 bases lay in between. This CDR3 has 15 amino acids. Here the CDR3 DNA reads TGTGCCAGCAGTGCGGACGTGGGAGCCTACAATGAGCAGTTCTTC. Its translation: CASSADVGAYNEQFF.

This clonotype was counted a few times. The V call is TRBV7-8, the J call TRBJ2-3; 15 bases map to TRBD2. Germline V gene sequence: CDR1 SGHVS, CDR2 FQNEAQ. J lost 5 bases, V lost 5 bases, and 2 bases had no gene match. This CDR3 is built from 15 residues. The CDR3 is CASSRTSGRGDTQYF. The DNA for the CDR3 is TGTGCCAGCAGCCGGACTAGCGGGAGGGGAGATACGCAGTATTTT.

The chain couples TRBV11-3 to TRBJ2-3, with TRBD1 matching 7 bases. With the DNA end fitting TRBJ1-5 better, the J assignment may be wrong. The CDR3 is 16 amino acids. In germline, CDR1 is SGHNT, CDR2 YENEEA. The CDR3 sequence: CASSRGGRGPTATQHF. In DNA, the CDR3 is TGTGCCAGCAGCCGAGGGGGCAGGGGTCCCACAGCTACGCAGCATTTT.

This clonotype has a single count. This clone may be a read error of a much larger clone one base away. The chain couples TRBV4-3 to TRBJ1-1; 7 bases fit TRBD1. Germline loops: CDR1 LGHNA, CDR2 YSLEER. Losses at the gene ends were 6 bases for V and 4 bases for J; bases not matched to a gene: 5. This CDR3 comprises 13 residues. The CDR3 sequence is CASRLDRFTEAFF. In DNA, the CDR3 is TGCGCCAGCAGGCTGGACAGGTTCACTGAAGCTTTCTTT.

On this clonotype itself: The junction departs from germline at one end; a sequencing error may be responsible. Here the CDR3 reads CSASRGTANTGKLFF. The DNA for the CDR3 is TGCAGTGCTAGTAGGGGGACAGCGAACACCGGGAAGCTGTTTTTT. The chain combines TRBV20-1 with TRBJ2-2, with 7 bases matching TRBD1. The CDR3 covers 15 residues. Germline-derived CDR1 and CDR2 are DFQATT and SNEGSKA (reference sequence).

The CDR3, as DNA: TGTGCCAGCAGCCCAGGACAGGGATGGATCACTGAAGCTTTCTTT. Amino acids: CASSPGQGWITEAFF. The chain links TRBV12-3 or TRBV12-4 to TRBJ1-1; 8 bases are shared with TRBD1. The junction had 10 bases not matched to a gene; V was cut back by 6 bases and J by 4 bases. CDR3 length equals 15 residues.

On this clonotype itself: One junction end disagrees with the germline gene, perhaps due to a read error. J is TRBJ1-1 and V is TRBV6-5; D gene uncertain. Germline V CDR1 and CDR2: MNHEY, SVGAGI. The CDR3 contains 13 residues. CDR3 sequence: CASGYSGNTEAFF. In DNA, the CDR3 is TGTGCCAGCGGTTACTCGGGGAACACTGAAGCTTTCTTT.

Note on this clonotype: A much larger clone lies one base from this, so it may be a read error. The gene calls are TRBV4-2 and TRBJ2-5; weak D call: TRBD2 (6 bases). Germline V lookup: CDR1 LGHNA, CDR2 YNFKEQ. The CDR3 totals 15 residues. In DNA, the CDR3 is TGTGCCATCAGCCAAGACGGGGGATCTGGAGAGACCCAGTACTTC. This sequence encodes CAISQDGGSGETQYF.

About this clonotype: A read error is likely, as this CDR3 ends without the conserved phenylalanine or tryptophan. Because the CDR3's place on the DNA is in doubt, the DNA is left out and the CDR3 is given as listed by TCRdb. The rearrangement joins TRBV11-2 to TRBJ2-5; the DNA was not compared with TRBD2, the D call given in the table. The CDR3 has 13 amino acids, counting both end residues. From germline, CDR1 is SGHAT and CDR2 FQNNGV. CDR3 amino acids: CASTQRGLETQYL.

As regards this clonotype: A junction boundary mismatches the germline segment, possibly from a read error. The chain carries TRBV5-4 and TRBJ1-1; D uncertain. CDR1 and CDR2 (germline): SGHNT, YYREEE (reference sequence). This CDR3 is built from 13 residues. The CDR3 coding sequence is TGTGCCAGCAGCTCTTTCTTCAGCACTGAAGTTTTCTTT. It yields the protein CASSSFFSTEVFF.

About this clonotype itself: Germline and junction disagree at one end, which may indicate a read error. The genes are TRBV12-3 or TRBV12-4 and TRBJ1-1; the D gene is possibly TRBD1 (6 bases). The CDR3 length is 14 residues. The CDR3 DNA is TGTGCCAGCAGTTTGTTCGGGGGGCAACATGAAGCTCTCTTT. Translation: CASSLFGGQHEALF.

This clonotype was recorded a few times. The CDR3 loop is CASSFTPRPSTDTQYF. The CDR3 nucleotides read TGTGCCAGCAGTTTTACTCCGCGACCTAGCACAGATACGCAGTATTTT. V and J are TRBV12-3 or TRBV12-4 and TRBJ2-3; D unresolved. CDR3 length: 16 amino acids. The V end was cut by 3 bases, the J end by 0 bases, with 13 bases between.

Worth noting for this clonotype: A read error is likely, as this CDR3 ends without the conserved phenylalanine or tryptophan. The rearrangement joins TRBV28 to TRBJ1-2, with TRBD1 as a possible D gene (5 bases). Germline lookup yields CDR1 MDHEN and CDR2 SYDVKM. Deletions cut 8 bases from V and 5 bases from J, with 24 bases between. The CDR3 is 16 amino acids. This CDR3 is CASFSSGTAVDYGYTL. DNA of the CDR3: TGTGCCAGCTTTAGTTCCGGGACTGCGGTGGATTATGGCTACACCTTA.

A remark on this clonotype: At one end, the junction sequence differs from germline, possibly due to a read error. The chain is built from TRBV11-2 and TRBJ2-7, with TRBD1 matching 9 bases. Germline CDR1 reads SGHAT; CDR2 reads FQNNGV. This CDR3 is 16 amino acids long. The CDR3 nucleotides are TGTGCCAGCGGCTTAGTGTGGGGACAGGGTTTCTACGAGCAATACTTC. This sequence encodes CASGLVWGQGFYEQYF.

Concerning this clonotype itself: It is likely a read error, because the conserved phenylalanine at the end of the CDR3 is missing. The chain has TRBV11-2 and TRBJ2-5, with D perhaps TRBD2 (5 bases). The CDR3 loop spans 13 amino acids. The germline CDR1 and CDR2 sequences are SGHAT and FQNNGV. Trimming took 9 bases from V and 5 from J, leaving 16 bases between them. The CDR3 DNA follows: TGTGCCAGTAGCAAGGGCTCGGGGGAGACCCAGTACTAC. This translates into CASSKGSGETQYY.

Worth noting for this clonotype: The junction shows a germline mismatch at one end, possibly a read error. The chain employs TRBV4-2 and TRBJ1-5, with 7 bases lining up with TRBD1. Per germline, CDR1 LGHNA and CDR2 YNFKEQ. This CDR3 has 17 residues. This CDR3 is CISSQVRDSNSNQHQHF. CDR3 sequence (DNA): TGTATCAGCAGCCAGGTGAGGGACAGTAATAGCAATCAGCACCAGCATTTT.

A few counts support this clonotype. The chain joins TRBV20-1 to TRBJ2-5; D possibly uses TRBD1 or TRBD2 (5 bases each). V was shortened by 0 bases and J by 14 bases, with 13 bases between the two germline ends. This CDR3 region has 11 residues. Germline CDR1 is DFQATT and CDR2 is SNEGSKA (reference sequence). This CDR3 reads CSARDLGVLYF. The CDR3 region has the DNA TGCAGTGCTAGAGATTTGGGGGTCCTATACTTC.

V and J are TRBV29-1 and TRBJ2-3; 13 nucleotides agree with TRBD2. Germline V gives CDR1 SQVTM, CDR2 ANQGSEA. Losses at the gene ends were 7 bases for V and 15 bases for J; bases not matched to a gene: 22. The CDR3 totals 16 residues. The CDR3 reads CSARGLAGAGTDRHYF. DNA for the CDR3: TGCAGCGCCCGCGGACTAGCGGGAGCGGGCACAGATAGGCACTATTTT.

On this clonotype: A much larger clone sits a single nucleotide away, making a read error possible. DNA of the CDR3: TGTGCCAGCAGCCTTAAAGCCCGGGAGAGCTCAGAAGGCTACACCTTC. Protein sequence: CASSLKARESSEGYTF. This sequence joins TRBV4-2 and TRBJ1-2; no definite D call. The germline CDR1 and CDR2 sequences are LGHNA and YNFKEQ. The V end lost 4 bases, the J end lost 8 bases, and 23 bases lay between the germline ends. The CDR3 covers 16 residues.

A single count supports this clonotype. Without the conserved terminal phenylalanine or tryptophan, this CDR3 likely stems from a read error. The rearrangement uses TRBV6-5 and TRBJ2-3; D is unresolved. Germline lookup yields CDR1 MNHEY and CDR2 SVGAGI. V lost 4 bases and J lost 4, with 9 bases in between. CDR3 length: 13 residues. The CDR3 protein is CASSLPGSDTQYL. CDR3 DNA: TGTGCCAGCAGTTTGCCGGGCTCAGATACGCAGTATTTG.

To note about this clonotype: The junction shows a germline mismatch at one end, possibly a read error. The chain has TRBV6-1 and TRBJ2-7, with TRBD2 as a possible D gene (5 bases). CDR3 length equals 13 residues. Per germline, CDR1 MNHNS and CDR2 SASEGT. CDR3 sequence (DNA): TGTGCCAGCACCCCCGGGGTGATGTGGGATCAGCACTTC. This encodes CASTPGVMWDQHF.

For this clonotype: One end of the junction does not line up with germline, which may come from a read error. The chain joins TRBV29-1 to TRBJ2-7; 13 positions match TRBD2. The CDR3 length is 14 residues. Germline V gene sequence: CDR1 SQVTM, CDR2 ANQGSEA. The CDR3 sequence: CSVEGLAGAYEQYF. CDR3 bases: TGCAGCGTGGAAGGACTAGCGGGAGCCTACGAGCAGTACTTC.

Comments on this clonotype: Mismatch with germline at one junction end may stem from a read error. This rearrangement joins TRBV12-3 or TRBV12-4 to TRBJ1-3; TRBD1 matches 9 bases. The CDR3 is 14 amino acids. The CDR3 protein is CTSRLQGAGNTICF. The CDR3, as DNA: TGTACCAGCAGGCTACAGGGGGCCGGAAACACCATATGTTTT.

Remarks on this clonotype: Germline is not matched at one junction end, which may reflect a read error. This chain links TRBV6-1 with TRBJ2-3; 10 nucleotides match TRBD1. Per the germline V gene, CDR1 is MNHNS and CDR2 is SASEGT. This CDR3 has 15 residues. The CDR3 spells CASSLGQGITDTLYF. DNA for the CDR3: TGTGCCAGCAGTCTGGGACAGGGGATCACAGATACGCTGTATTTT.

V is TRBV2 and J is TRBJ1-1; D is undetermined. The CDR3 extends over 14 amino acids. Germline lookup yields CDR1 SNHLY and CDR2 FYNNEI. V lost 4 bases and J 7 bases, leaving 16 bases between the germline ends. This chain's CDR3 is CASSGEAAPLEAFF. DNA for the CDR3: TGTGCCAGCAGTGGGGAGGCCGCCCCCCTTGAAGCTTTCTTT.

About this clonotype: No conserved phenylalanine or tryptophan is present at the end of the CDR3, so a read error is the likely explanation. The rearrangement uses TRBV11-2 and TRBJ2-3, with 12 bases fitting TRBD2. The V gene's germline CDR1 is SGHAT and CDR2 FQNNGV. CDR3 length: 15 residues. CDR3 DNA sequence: TGTGCCAGCAGCTTCCTAGCGGGGGGGACAGATACACAGTATGTT. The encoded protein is CASSFLAGGTDTQYV.

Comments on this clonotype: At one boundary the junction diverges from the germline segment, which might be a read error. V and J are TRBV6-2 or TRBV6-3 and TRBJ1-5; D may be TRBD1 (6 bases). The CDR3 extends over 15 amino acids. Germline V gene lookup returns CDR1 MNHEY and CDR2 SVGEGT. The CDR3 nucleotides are TGTGCCGGCAGTTCCTACAGGGAAAGCAATCAGCCCCAGCATTTT. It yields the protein CAGSSYRESNQPQHF.